The 20 T cell receptor beta chains below were found in one sample sequenced in a study of beta chain features in type 1 diabetes. The whole isolated RNA underwent reverse transcription, so sequencing captured expressed TCRB transcripts. Method: immunoSEQ multiplex PCR; TCRdb's copy keeps in-frame clones and lacks some. The repertoire holds around 500,000 clones, with over 10% as singletons. The sequenced material came from naive CD4+ T cells from blood. These receptors originate from a woman younger than 30 in good health.

V is TRBV7-2 and J is TRBJ2-6, with 11 bases that match TRBD1. The CDR3 contains 16 residues. CDR1 and CDR2 from the germline V gene are SGHTA and FQGNSA. V shed 1 base, J shed 13 bases, and the junction held 9 bases outside the gene matches. CDR3 nucleotide sequence: TGTGCCAGCAGCTTAGTCGGGACAGGGGGGCCAGGAGTCCTGACTTTC. This codes for CASSLVGTGGPGVLTF.

V gene TRBV7-2 combines with J gene TRBJ2-3, with TRBD2 identical over 7 bases. Germline loops: CDR1 SGHTA, CDR2 FQGNSA. This CDR3 contains 15 residues. V gave up 5 bases and J gave up 3 bases; unmatched junction bases: 8. Here the CDR3 reads CASSPIAGSTDTQYF. DNA of the CDR3: TGTGCCAGCAGCCCGATAGCGGGTTCTACAGATACGCAGTATTTT.

This clone was seen a few times. Other nucleotide sequences in the sample specify the same CDR3. This chain uses TRBV18 with TRBJ2-3; D remains ambiguous. CDR3 length: 11 residues. Germline-derived CDR1 and CDR2 are KGHSH and LQKENI. Trimming pared 6 bases from V and 3 bases from J, leaving 4 bases between. The CDR3 DNA reads as TGTGCCAGCTCCTTAACAGATACGCAGTATTTT. Translated: CASSLTDTQYF.

The J gene is TRBJ2-5, the V gene TRBV29-1; a weak D match, TRBD2 (6 bases). The last part of the DNA fits TRBJ2-7 better; the J call may be wrong. This CDR3 is built from 11 residues. The germline V gene has CDR1 SQVTM and CDR2 ANQGSEA. The DNA of the CDR3 is TGCAGCGTTGGCGCGGGGTACGAGCAGTACTTC. This sequence encodes CSVGAGYEQYF.

This clone was observed a handful of times. This chain links TRBV14 with TRBJ2-5; TRBD1 aligns across 8 bases. The trim removed 5 bases at V and 2 bases at J, leaving 10 bases unmatched. CDR3 length: 16 residues. Germline CDR1 is SGHDN and CDR2 is FVKESK. The CDR3 here is CASSDWDRRKQETQYF. The CDR3 DNA is TGTGCCAGCAGCGATTGGGACAGGAGAAAACAAGAGACCCAGTACTTC.

The V call is TRBV2, the J call TRBJ2-1, with no clear D. Looked up from germline, CDR1 is SNHLY and CDR2 is FYNNEI. With 5 bases removed from V and 7 bases from J, the gap between germline ends came to 12 bases. The CDR3 is 13 residues long. The CDR3 coding sequence is TGTGCCAGCAGTTCTACCGGGTGGAATGAGCAGTTCTTC. Its protein is CASSSTGWNEQFF. The variable domain in full, completed from reference TRBV2 and TRBJ2-1, reads EPEVTQTPSHQVTQMGQEVILRCVPISNHLYFYWYRQILGQKVEFLVSFYNNEISEKSEIFDDQFSVERPDGSNFTLKIRSTKLEDSAMYFCASSSTGWNEQFFGPGTRLTVL.

This clone has only a few counts. CDR3 in DNA: TGCGCCAGCAGCTCCATATACGGACAGGGCGGGACCCAGTACTTC. Translated: CASSSIYGQGGTQYF. The rearrangement uses TRBV5-1 and TRBJ2-5; 8 nucleotides align to TRBD1. The CDR3 is 15 amino acids. Germline CDR1 and CDR2: SGHRS and YFSETQ. With V trimmed by 3 bases and J by 7 bases, 11 bases remained unmatched.

This clone was detected only a few times. The chain carries TRBV25-1 and TRBJ2-7; TRBD2 might be the D (5 bases). This CDR3 has 15 residues. CDR1 is MGHDK and CDR2 is SYGVNS in the germline V gene. Trimming pared 6 bases from V and 5 bases from J, leaving 20 bases between. CDR3: CASSGLGPEVNEQYF. The CDR3 DNA sequence: TGTGCCAGCAGCGGCCTCGGGCCGGAGGTCAACGAGCAGTACTTC.

This clone occurred a few times. The CDR3 spells CASSLAFVREPGELFF. The CDR3 DNA reads TGTGCCAGCAGCTTAGCTTTCGTGCGGGAGCCCGGGGAGCTGTTTTTT. This sequence joins TRBV7-2 and TRBJ2-2, with 7 bases identical to TRBD2. This CDR3 spans 16 amino acids. The V segment lost 0 bases and the J segment 6 bases; nucleotides outside the gene matches: 7. CDR1 is SGHTA, CDR2 FQGNSA, per germline.

The sample holds a few counts of this clone. The rearrangement joins TRBV28 to TRBJ1-1; D is possibly TRBD1 (5 bases). The CDR3 loop spans 14 amino acids. Germline CDR1 is MDHEN and CDR2 is SYDVKM. V gave up 1 base and J gave up 6 bases, with 12 bases separating them. The CDR3 sequence: CASSLLGVGAEAFF. DNA for the CDR3: TGTGCCAGCAGTTTATTAGGGGTTGGCGCTGAAGCTTTCTTT.

This clone has only a few counts. The chain joins TRBV2 to TRBJ2-3; D is undetermined. In germline, CDR1 is SNHLY, CDR2 FYNNEI. The CDR3 spans 13 residues. Between the trimmed V and J ends, which lost 7 bases and 0 bases, there was a span of 8 bases. The DNA of the CDR3 is TGTGCCAGCACCACAGACAGCACAGATACGCAGTATTTT. This gives the protein CASTTDSTDTQYF.

The V gene is TRBV18, the J gene TRBJ1-2; no firm D call. With 2 bases removed from V and 3 bases from J, the gap between germline ends came to 7 bases. Germline V gives CDR1 KGHSH, CDR2 LQKENI. The CDR3 is 13 residues long. This CDR3 reads CASSPGQDYGYTF. CDR3 bases: TGTGCCAGCTCACCAGGCCAGGACTATGGCTACACCTTC.

This chain uses TRBV12-5 with TRBJ1-5; D uncertain. Germline CDR1 and CDR2: LGHNT and FRNRAP. V lost 6 bases to trimming and J lost 3 bases, with 15 bases between them. The CDR3 covers 15 residues. In nucleotides, the CDR3 is TGTGCTAGTGGGACTTGGGGATCCTCCAATCAGCCCCAGCATTTT. It translates to CASGTWGSSNQPQHF.

The CDR3 reads CASSPRAFWNEQFF. The CDR3 DNA reads TGTGCCAGCAGTCCGAGGGCGTTCTGGAATGAGCAGTTCTTC. The genes are TRBV28 and TRBJ2-1; D is perhaps TRBD2 (5 bases). There are 14 residues in the CDR3. Germline CDR1 and CDR2: MDHEN and SYDVKM. V was cut by 5 bases and J by 7 bases, with 15 bases left in between.

This clone has a handful of counts. This rearrangement joins TRBV30 to TRBJ1-3; 9 bases map to TRBD1. V shed 3 bases and J 3 bases; nucleotides not matched to a gene: 6. The CDR3 has 15 residues. The germline CDR1 and CDR2 sequences are GTSNPN and SVGIG (reference sequence). Here the CDR3 reads CAWSRTGQGGNTIYF. CDR3 nucleotides: TGTGCCTGGAGCCGCACGGGACAGGGTGGAAACACCATATATTTT.

This clone was picked up a small number of times. This rearrangement joins TRBV18 to TRBJ2-1; D gene unclear. The CDR3 loop spans 14 amino acids. Germline V lookup: CDR1 KGHSH, CDR2 LQKENI. V was pared by 6 bases and J by 6 bases, with 15 bases between. The CDR3 nucleotides read TGTGCCAGCTCCGGACGGTATGGAGTCAATGAGCAGTTCTTC. Its protein is CASSGRYGVNEQFF.

A few counts support this clone. The chain carries TRBV19 and TRBJ2-3; 8 bases fit TRBD1. The germline gives CDR1 LNHDA, CDR2 SQIVND (reference sequence). CDR3 length equals 15 residues. Trimming removed 1 base from V and 4 bases from J; junction bases left unmatched: 4. As DNA, the CDR3 is TGTGCCAGTAGTATAGTCGACAGGGGAGCAGATACGCAGTATTTT. Translation: CASSIVDRGADTQYF.

The rearrangement uses TRBV7-2 and TRBJ2-3; D remains ambiguous. The length of the CDR3 is 14 residues. V dropped 4 bases and J dropped 5 bases, with 13 bases sitting between them. CDR1 is SGHTA, CDR2 FQGNSA, per germline. CDR3 sequence reads: CASSSRTGRDTQYF. DNA for the CDR3: TGTGCCAGCAGCTCCCGGACCGGTAGAGATACGCAGTATTTT.

This clone was found a few times. The CDR3 DNA reads TGCAGCGTACCGGGATTACAGGGGATTGGGACTGAAGCTTTCTTT. This sequence encodes CSVPGLQGIGTEAFF. The J gene is TRBJ1-1, the V gene TRBV29-1; 7 nucleotides align to TRBD1. Germline CDR1 SQVTM, CDR2 ANQGSEA. With 6 bases clipped from V and 5 bases from J, the junction kept 15 bases outside the gene matches. The length of the CDR3 is 15 residues.

The genes are TRBV9 and TRBJ2-7; 8 positions agree with TRBD1. V shed 4 bases, J shed 5 bases, and the junction held 8 bases outside the gene matches. This CDR3 comprises 14 residues. Per the germline V gene, CDR1 is SGDLS and CDR2 is YYNGEE. The DNA for the CDR3 is TGTGCCAGCAGCAGCCGCAGGGGGCTCGACGAGCAGTACTTC. Its translation: CASSSRRGLDEQYF.